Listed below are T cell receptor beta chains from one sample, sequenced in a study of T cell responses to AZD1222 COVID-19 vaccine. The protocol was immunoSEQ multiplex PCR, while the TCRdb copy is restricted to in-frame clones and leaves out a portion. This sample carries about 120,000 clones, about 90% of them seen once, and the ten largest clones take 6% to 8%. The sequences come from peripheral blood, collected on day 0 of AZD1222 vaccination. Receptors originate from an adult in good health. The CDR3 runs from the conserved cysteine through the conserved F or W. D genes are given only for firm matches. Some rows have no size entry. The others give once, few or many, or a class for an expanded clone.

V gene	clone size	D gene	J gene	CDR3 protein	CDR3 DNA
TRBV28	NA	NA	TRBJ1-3	CASSLDRSGNTIYF	TGTGCCAGCAGTTTAGACAGGTCAGGAAACACCATATATTTT
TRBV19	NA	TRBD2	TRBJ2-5	CASSSGTSGPPYQETQYF	TGTGCCAGTAGTTCCGGGACTAGCGGTCCGCCCTACCAAGAGACCCAGTACTTC
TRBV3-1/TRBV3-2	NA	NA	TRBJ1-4	CASSQEGSKLFF	TGTGCCAGCAGCCAAGAGGGATCAAAACTGTTTTTT
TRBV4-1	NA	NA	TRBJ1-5	CASSQERGIYQPQHF	TGCGCCAGCAGCCAAGAAAGGGGCATTTATCAGCCCCAGCATTTT
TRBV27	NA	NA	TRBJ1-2	CASSMNGYGYTF	TGTGCCAGCAGTATGAATGGTTATGGCTACACCTTC
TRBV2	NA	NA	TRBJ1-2	CASSAETGSNYGYTF	TGTGCCAGCAGTGCAGAGACAGGATCCAACTATGGCTACACCTTC
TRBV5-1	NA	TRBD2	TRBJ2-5	CASSLGLAGVGGETQYF	TGCGCCAGCAGCCTGGGACTAGCGGGAGTAGGAGGAGAGACCCAGTACTTC
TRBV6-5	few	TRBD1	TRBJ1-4	CASRDDREDSEKLFF	TGTGCCAGCAGAGACGACAGGGAGGATTCTGAAAAACTGTTTTTT
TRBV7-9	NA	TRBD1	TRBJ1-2	CASSIGQGDYGYTF	TGTGCCAGCAGCATCGGACAGGGTGACTATGGCTACACCTTC
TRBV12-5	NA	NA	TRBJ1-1	CASGLGLPPNTEAFF	TGTGCTAGTGGTTTGGGTCTGCCCCCGAACACTGAAGCTTTCTTT
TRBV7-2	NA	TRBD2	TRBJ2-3	CASSRSRGLAGVTDTQYF	TGTGCCAGCAGCAGAAGCCGAGGACTAGCGGGGGTCACAGATACGCAGTATTTT
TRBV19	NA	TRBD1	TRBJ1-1	CASRTQGTEAFF	TGTGCCAGTAGAACACAGGGGACGGAAGCTTTCTTT
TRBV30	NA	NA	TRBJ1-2	CAWRFGTAYGYTF	TGTGCCTGGAGGTTTGGGACCGCCTATGGCTACACCTTC
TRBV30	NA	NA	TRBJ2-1	CAWSGGLSPYNEQFF	TGTGCCTGGAGTGGTGGCCTCTCTCCCTACAATGAGCAGTTCTTC
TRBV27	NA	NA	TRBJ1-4	CASSFRLSGEKLFF	TGTGCCAGCAGTTTTCGTTTATCCGGTGAAAAACTGTTTTTT
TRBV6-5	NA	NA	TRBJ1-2	CASRPNSAKYGYTF	TGTGCCAGCCGTCCGAACTCGGCGAAATATGGCTACACCTTC
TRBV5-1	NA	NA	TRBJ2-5	CASSLGLRTGAQETQYF	TGCGCCAGCAGCTTGGGCTTAAGGACGGGGGCCCAAGAGACCCAGTACTTC
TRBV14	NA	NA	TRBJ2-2	CASSRRTDYSGELFF	TGTGCCAGCAGCAGGCGGACAGATTATTCCGGGGAGCTGTTTTTT
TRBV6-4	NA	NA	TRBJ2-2	CASSESETGELFF	TGTGCCAGCAGTGAAAGCGAAACCGGGGAGCTGTTTTTT
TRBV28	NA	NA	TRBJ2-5	CASSLLVVRRGEQETQYF	TGTGCCAGCAGTTTATTGGTAGTGCGGCGGGGTGAACAAGAGACCCAGTACTTC
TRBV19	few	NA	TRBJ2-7	CASSIGGGSSYEQYF	TGTGCCAGTAGTATAGGAGGGGGGTCCTCCTACGAGCAGTACTTC
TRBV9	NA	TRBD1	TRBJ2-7	CASSATGAGYEQYF	TGTGCCAGCAGCGCCACAGGGGCCGGATACGAGCAGTATTTC
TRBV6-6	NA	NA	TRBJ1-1	CASRHNQGTNTEAFF	TGTGCCAGCAGGCATAACCAGGGGACGAACACTGAAGCTTTCTTT
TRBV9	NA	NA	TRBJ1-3	CASQQGSGNTIYF	TGTGCCAGCCAACAGGGATCTGGAAACACCATATATTTT
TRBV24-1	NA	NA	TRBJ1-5	CATSDGTRQPQHF	TGTGCCACCAGTGATGGGACAAGACAGCCCCAGCATTTT
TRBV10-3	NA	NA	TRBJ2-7	CAISDTGDEQYF	TGTGCCATCAGTGATACGGGTGACGAGCAGTACTTC
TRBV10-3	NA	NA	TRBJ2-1	CATGGGYNEQFF	TGTGCCACTGGCGGCGGCTACAATGAGCAGTTCTTC
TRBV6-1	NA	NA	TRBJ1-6	CASSEGSRDKTPLHF	TGTGCCAGCAGTGAAGGGAGCAGGGATAAAACACCCCTCCACTTT
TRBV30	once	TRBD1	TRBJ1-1	CAWSVNRGAEAFF	TGTGCCTGGAGTGTAAACAGGGGGGCTGAAGCTTTCTTT
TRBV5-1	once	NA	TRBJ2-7	CASSLDGYSYEQYF	TGCGCCAGCAGCTTGGACGGTTACTCCTACGAGCAGTACTTC
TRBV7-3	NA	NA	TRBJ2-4	CASSPGLGNIQYF	TGTGCCAGCAGCCCCGGACTGGGGAACATTCAGTACTTC
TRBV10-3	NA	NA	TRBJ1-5	CAISEEGLSNQPQHF	TGTGCCATCAGTGAGGAGGGACTTAGCAATCAGCCCCAGCATTTT
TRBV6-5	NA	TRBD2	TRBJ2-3	CASRLAGGGSVTQYF	TGTGCCAGCAGGTTAGCGGGAGGAGGTTCAGTTACGCAGTATTTT
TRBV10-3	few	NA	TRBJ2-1	CAISEYGLPSYNEQFF	TGTGCCATCAGTGAGTACGGGCTTCCCTCCTACAATGAGCAGTTCTTC
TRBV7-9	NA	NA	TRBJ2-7	CASSSKESSYEQYF	TGTGCCAGCAGCTCCAAGGAAAGCTCCTACGAGCAGTACTTC
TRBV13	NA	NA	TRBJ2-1	CASGLYRGNNEQFF	TGTGCCAGCGGATTGTACCGGGGAAACAATGAGCAGTTCTTC
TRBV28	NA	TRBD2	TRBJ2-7	CASSRGSPGLAVPAYEQYF	TGTGCCAGCAGTCGAGGGTCCCCGGGACTAGCGGTCCCCGCCTACGAGCAGTACTTC
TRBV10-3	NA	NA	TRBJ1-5	CAISESRVSNQPQHF	TGTGCCATCAGTGAGTCCCGGGTTAGCAATCAGCCCCAGCATTTT
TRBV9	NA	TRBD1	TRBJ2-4	CASSRTGVQDIQYF	TGTGCCAGCAGCAGGACAGGGGTACAGGACATTCAGTACTTC
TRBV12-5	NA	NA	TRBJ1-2	CASGSGQSDGYTF	TGTGCTAGTGGTTCTGGACAGTCAGATGGCTACACCTTC
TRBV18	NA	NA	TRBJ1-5	CASSRERTEWLGNQPQHF	TGTGCCAGCTCACGAGAGAGGACCGAATGGCTGGGCAATCAGCCCCAGCATTTT
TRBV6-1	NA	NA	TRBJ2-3	CASSERQSTDTQYF	TGTGCCAGCAGTGAAAGACAGTCCACAGATACGCAGTATTTT
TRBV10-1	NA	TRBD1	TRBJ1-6	CASSEKRTGQTYNSPLHF	TGCGCCAGCAGTGAGAAAAGGACAGGGCAAACCTATAATTCACCCCTCCACTTT
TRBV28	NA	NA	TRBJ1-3	CASSPPAAWGNTIYF	TGTGCCAGCAGTCCCCCCGCGGCCTGGGGAAACACCATATATTTT
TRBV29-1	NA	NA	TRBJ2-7	CSVKKDHIYEQYF	TGCAGCGTGAAAAAGGACCACATCTACGAGCAGTACTTC
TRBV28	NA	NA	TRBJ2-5	CASSPLYQETQYF	TGTGCCAGCAGTCCCTTATACCAAGAGACCCAGTACTTC
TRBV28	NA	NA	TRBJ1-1	CASSSLWVFKAGTEAFF	TGTGCCAGCAGTTCCCTGTGGGTCTTTAAGGCGGGCACTGAAGCTTTCTTT
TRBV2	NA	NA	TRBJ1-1	CASSDDRLKAFF	TGTGCCAGCAGCGATGACAGGCTCAAAGCTTTCTTT
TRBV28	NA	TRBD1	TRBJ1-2	CASMGQGQGLSTF	TGTGCCAGCATGGGGCAGGGACAGGGGTTATCCACCTTC
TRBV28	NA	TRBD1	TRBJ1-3	CASETGSNSGNTIYF	TGTGCCAGCGAGACAGGGTCTAACTCTGGAAACACCATATATTTT
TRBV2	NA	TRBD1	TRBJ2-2	CASSYRGRGTGELFF	TGTGCCAGCAGTTACAGGGGAAGGGGCACCGGGGAGCTGTTTTTT
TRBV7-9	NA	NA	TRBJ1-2	CASSFSGDGYTF	TGTGCCAGCAGCTTTTCCGGGGATGGCTACACCTTC
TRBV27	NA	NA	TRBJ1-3	CASPQGNTIYF	TGTGCCAGCCCGCAGGGGAACACCATATATTTT
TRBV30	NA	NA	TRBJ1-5	CAWSRESYSNQPQHF	TGTGCCTGGAGTCGCGAAAGTTATAGCAATCAGCCCCAGCATTTT
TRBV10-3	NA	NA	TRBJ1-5	CATHDEGGGNQPQHF	TGTGCCACCCACGACGAGGGTGGGGGCAATCAGCCCCAGCATTTT
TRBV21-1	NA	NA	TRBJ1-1	CASRRGGAFF	TGTGCCAGTCGCAGGGGGGGGGCTTTCTTT
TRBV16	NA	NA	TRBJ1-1	CASSQGLRGTEAFF	TGTGCCAGCAGCCAAGGTTTACGGGGGACTGAAGCTTTCTTT